The clone carrying this TCR beta chain has a handful of counts. Its antigen is unknown. This sample stems from a study of beta chain features in type 1 diabetes. Study-level results: Among patients with Type 1 diabetes, TCRB CDR3s were moderately but significantly shorter in every one of the four CD4+ subsets.

The sequenced template was cDNA made from the entire isolated RNA. TCRdb's table, derived via immunoSEQ multiplex PCR, lists solely in-frame clones and lacks some. The data contain about 740,000 clones, about an eighth of them singletons. Trimming removed 5 bases from V and 7 bases from J; junction bases left unmatched: 4. CDR3 length equals 13 residues. Germline V gene data show CDR1 as SEHNR and CDR2 as FQNEAQ (reference sequence). This sequence was found in a man aged 18 to 35 with type 1 diabetes. The sequenced material came from naive CD4+ T cells from blood. This sequence joins TRBV7-9 and TRBJ2-1; 8 nucleotides agree with TRBD1. In DNA form, the CDR3 reads TGTGCCAGCAGCACGGGACAGGATAATGAGCAGTTCTTC. This encodes CASSTGQDNEQFF.